A selection of T cell receptor beta chains follows, all from one sample in a study of T cells in Graves' hyperthyroidism and ophthalmopathy. TCRdb processed the multiplex PCR reads anew with MiXCR; each CDR3 protein has one entry. This table holds 200,000 or so distinct CDR3 sequences, approximately 16% found once. The sequencing sample was made of blood. Receptors originate from a woman between 50 and 59 years old with Graves' hyperthyroidism. Each CDR3 is given with its conserved first and last residue. Each record gives: J gene, D gene, clone size, V gene, CDR3 DNA, CDR3 protein. The D gene is left open where the match is weak. Not all rows give a size; the values are once, few, many and, for expanded clones, a class.

j_call: TRBJ1-6; d_call: -; clone_size: -; v_call: TRBV6-5; cdr3_nt: TGTGCCAGCAGTTACTCAAGGACAGCGCATAATTCACCCCTCCACTTT; cdr3_aa: CASSYSRTAHNSPLHF
j_call: TRBJ2-3; d_call: TRBD1; clone_size: -; v_call: TRBV20-1; cdr3_nt: TGCAGTGCTTCTGGACAGGGTCTCACAGATACGCAGTATTTT; cdr3_aa: CSASGQGLTDTQYF
j_call: TRBJ2-7; d_call: -; clone_size: -; v_call: TRBV11-1; cdr3_nt: TGTGCCAGCAGCTTAAGTCGGTTGGGGACCGACTACGAGCAGTACTTC; cdr3_aa: CASSLSRLGTDYEQYF
j_call: TRBJ2-5; d_call: TRBD2; clone_size: -; v_call: TRBV4-2; cdr3_nt: TGTGCCAGCAGCCTATCGACTAGCGGGGGCCAAGAGACCCAGTACTTC; cdr3_aa: CASSLSTSGGQETQYF
j_call: TRBJ2-3; d_call: TRBD2; clone_size: few; v_call: TRBV19; cdr3_nt: TGTGCCAGTAGTAGGACTAGCAGCACAGATACGCAGTATTTT; cdr3_aa: CASSRTSSTDTQYF
j_call: TRBJ2-7; d_call: -; clone_size: many; v_call: TRBV27; cdr3_nt: TGTGCCAGCAGTTTACGGAGTGGCTACGAGCAGTACTTC; cdr3_aa: CASSLRSGYEQYF
j_call: TRBJ2-7; d_call: -; clone_size: few; v_call: TRBV4-1; cdr3_nt: TGCGCCAGCAGCGGCCGGGACCGGAGCTCCTACGAGCAGTACTTC; cdr3_aa: CASSGRDRSSYEQYF
j_call: TRBJ2-1; d_call: -; clone_size: -; v_call: TRBV19; cdr3_nt: TGTGCCAGTAGGGATGAAGGCTCCTACAATGAGCAGTTCTTC; cdr3_aa: CASRDEGSYNEQFF
j_call: TRBJ2-3; d_call: -; clone_size: many; v_call: TRBV20-1; cdr3_nt: TGCAGTGCTAGTCCAGGGCCCACAGATACGCAGTATTTT; cdr3_aa: CSASPGPTDTQYF
j_call: TRBJ2-7; d_call: -; clone_size: many; v_call: TRBV11-2; cdr3_nt: TGTGCCAGCAGCTTTGAGGTCCTCTCCTACGAGCAGTACTTC; cdr3_aa: CASSFEVLSYEQYF
j_call: TRBJ1-1; d_call: -; clone_size: many; v_call: TRBV12-3/TRBV12-4; cdr3_nt: TGTGCCAGCAGCTGGACGGTGAACACTGAAGCTTTCTTT; cdr3_aa: CASSWTVNTEAFF
j_call: TRBJ2-5; d_call: -; clone_size: many; v_call: TRBV5-1; cdr3_nt: TGTGCCAGCAGTTTTGGGGGCCAAGAGACCCAGTACTTC; cdr3_aa: CASSFGGQETQYF
j_call: TRBJ1-2; d_call: TRBD1; clone_size: many; v_call: TRBV5-8; cdr3_nt: TGTGCCAGCAGCAGACAGGGCGCGGGCTATGGCTACACCTTC; cdr3_aa: CASSRQGAGYGYTF
j_call: TRBJ2-2; d_call: -; clone_size: many; v_call: TRBV6-5; cdr3_nt: TGTGCCAGCAGTTACTCCCAGGGCGTGGGACCTCCCGGGGAGCTGTTTTTT; cdr3_aa: CASSYSQGVGPPGELFF
j_call: TRBJ1-1; d_call: -; clone_size: many; v_call: TRBV5-6; cdr3_nt: TGTGCCAGCACCCCGACGGGGAGGACTGAAGCTTTCTTT; cdr3_aa: CASTPTGRTEAFF
j_call: TRBJ1-5; d_call: TRBD1; clone_size: -; v_call: TRBV20-1; cdr3_nt: TGCAGTGCTACGACAGGGTTCCCGCCCCAGCATTTT; cdr3_aa: CSATTGFPPQHF
j_call: TRBJ1-2; d_call: -; clone_size: -; v_call: TRBV6-4; cdr3_nt: TGTGCCAGCAGTGACTCGCGCCAGCCCTATTGCTACACCTTC; cdr3_aa: CASSDSRQPYCYTF
j_call: TRBJ2-2; d_call: -; clone_size: many; v_call: TRBV11-2; cdr3_nt: TGTGCCAGCAGCATCTTGTGGAACACCGGGGAGCTGTTTTTT; cdr3_aa: CASSILWNTGELFF
j_call: TRBJ1-3; d_call: -; clone_size: -; v_call: TRBV5-5; cdr3_nt: TGTGCCAGCAGCTCCAGCCTCCGGGCGATCTCTGGAAACACCATATATTTT; cdr3_aa: CASSSSLRAISGNTIYF
j_call: TRBJ1-3; d_call: TRBD1; clone_size: -; v_call: TRBV9; cdr3_nt: TGTGCCAGCAGCGCAGACCGATTTGGACAGGGAGACTCGGGAAACACCATATATTTT; cdr3_aa: CASSADRFGQGDSGNTIYF
j_call: TRBJ1-5; d_call: TRBD1; clone_size: -; v_call: TRBV7-9; cdr3_nt: TGTGCCAGCAGCCAAGGGGGGAGCAGGGGGCGAGTTCAGCCCCAGCATTTT; cdr3_aa: CASSQGGSRGRVQPQHF
j_call: TRBJ2-3; d_call: TRBD2; clone_size: once; v_call: TRBV20-1; cdr3_nt: TGCAGTGCTTACCCATTAAGGACTAGCGGGGGCACAGATACGCAGTATTTT; cdr3_aa: CSAYPLRTSGGTDTQYF
j_call: TRBJ2-2; d_call: -; clone_size: -; v_call: TRBV11-3; cdr3_nt: TGTGCCAGCAGCCCGCGCGAGGTTAACACCGGGGAGCTGTTTTTT; cdr3_aa: CASSPREVNTGELFF
j_call: TRBJ1-2; d_call: -; clone_size: many; v_call: TRBV9; cdr3_nt: TGTGCCAGCAGCGTTACTGGCTTTGGGTCTGGCTACACCTTC; cdr3_aa: CASSVTGFGSGYTF
j_call: TRBJ2-3; d_call: TRBD2; clone_size: many; v_call: TRBV15; cdr3_nt: TGTGCCACCAGCACGACCCATACTAGCGGGCCTTTCGGCACAGATACGCAGTATTTT; cdr3_aa: CATSTTHTSGPFGTDTQYF
j_call: TRBJ2-7; d_call: TRBD1; clone_size: -; v_call: TRBV20-1; cdr3_nt: TGCAGTGCTAGGGTGGTGACAGGGGTGGACGAGCAGTACTTC; cdr3_aa: CSARVVTGVDEQYF
j_call: TRBJ1-4; d_call: -; clone_size: many; v_call: TRBV10-3; cdr3_nt: TGTGCCATCAGTAGATCTCGTCGCGAAAAACTGTTTTTT; cdr3_aa: CAISRSRREKLFF
j_call: TRBJ2-3; d_call: TRBD2; clone_size: few; v_call: TRBV19; cdr3_nt: TGTGCCAGTAGTAAGAGCAGCGGGACTAGCACAGATACGCAGTATTTT; cdr3_aa: CASSKSSGTSTDTQYF
j_call: TRBJ2-1; d_call: TRBD2; clone_size: many; v_call: TRBV11-2; cdr3_nt: TGTGCCAGCAGCTTCAGTCCTAGCGGGACCAACTACAATGAGCAGTTCTTC; cdr3_aa: CASSFSPSGTNYNEQFF
j_call: TRBJ2-7; d_call: -; clone_size: few; v_call: TRBV4-1; cdr3_nt: TGCGCCAGCAGCCAAGAAGCTTCTCCGGCTAGCTTCGAGCAGTACTTC; cdr3_aa: CASSQEASPASFEQYF
j_call: TRBJ1-2; d_call: -; clone_size: many; v_call: TRBV6-5; cdr3_nt: TGTGCCAGCAGTTACCGCCCTTGGGATGATGGCTACACCTTC; cdr3_aa: CASSYRPWDDGYTF
j_call: TRBJ2-7; d_call: -; clone_size: many; v_call: TRBV28; cdr3_nt: TGTGCCAGCAGCCGTAGGGGGGGCAACGAGCAGTACTTC; cdr3_aa: CASSRRGGNEQYF
j_call: TRBJ2-1; d_call: -; clone_size: -; v_call: TRBV29-1; cdr3_nt: TGCAGCGTTGAACGGGGGGCTAGCGTCCTCAATGAGCAGTTCTTC; cdr3_aa: CSVERGASVLNEQFF
j_call: TRBJ2-7; d_call: -; clone_size: many; v_call: TRBV6-1; cdr3_nt: TGTGCCAGCAGTGTGAGCTACGAGCAGTACTTC; cdr3_aa: CASSVSYEQYF
j_call: TRBJ2-7; d_call: TRBD2; clone_size: many; v_call: TRBV6-1; cdr3_nt: TGTGCCAGCAGTCCCCGGACTAGCTCCTACGAGCAGTACTTC; cdr3_aa: CASSPRTSSYEQYF
j_call: TRBJ2-1; d_call: -; clone_size: -; v_call: TRBV5-1; cdr3_nt: TGCGCCAGCAGCTTGTTTTCAGGGGTGGGTTTCAATGAGCAGTTCTTC; cdr3_aa: CASSLFSGVGFNEQFF
j_call: TRBJ2-4; d_call: TRBD2; clone_size: many; v_call: TRBV7-2; cdr3_nt: TGTGCCAGCAGCTTAAGTTCGGGAGGGCCGAACATTCAGTACTTC; cdr3_aa: CASSLSSGGPNIQYF
j_call: TRBJ2-2; d_call: -; clone_size: many; v_call: TRBV7-3; cdr3_nt: TGTGCCAGCAGCGGCCCCGGCAGGGGAAACACCGGGGAGCTGTTTTTT; cdr3_aa: CASSGPGRGNTGELFF
j_call: TRBJ1-6; d_call: -; clone_size: many; v_call: TRBV20-1; cdr3_nt: TGCAGTGCTACAGGGGTGGCCGGGACCGATAGCTCCTATAATTCACCCCTCCACTTT; cdr3_aa: CSATGVAGTDSSYNSPLHF
j_call: TRBJ2-4; d_call: -; clone_size: many; v_call: TRBV12-3/TRBV12-4; cdr3_nt: TGTGCCAGCAGAGCCCTTCCGGGGGCGAACATTCAGTACTTC; cdr3_aa: CASRALPGANIQYF
j_call: TRBJ1-4; d_call: -; clone_size: many; v_call: TRBV12-3/TRBV12-4; cdr3_nt: TGTGCCAGCAGTGTACGGATAAATTCTAATGAAAAACTGTTTTTT; cdr3_aa: CASSVRINSNEKLFF
j_call: TRBJ2-7; d_call: TRBD2; clone_size: few; v_call: TRBV9; cdr3_nt: TGTGCCAGCAGCGTAGGACTAGCGGGAGTTGAGTACGAGCAGTACTTC; cdr3_aa: CASSVGLAGVEYEQYF
j_call: TRBJ2-5; d_call: -; clone_size: many; v_call: TRBV6-2/TRBV6-3; cdr3_nt: TGTGCCAGCAGTTTTGGGACACCAGAGACCCAGTACTTC; cdr3_aa: CASSFGTPETQYF
j_call: TRBJ2-1; d_call: TRBD2; clone_size: many; v_call: TRBV7-2; cdr3_nt: TGTGCCAGCAGCTTAGAAGCGGGAGGCTACAATGAGCAGTTCTTC; cdr3_aa: CASSLEAGGYNEQFF
j_call: TRBJ2-4; d_call: -; clone_size: few; v_call: TRBV20-1; cdr3_nt: TGCAGTGCTACCCTTACGGCAGGGGGAGGAAACATTCAGTACTTC; cdr3_aa: CSATLTAGGGNIQYF